The 14 T cell receptor beta chains below all came from one sample that was sequenced in a study of early T cells in non-severe SARS-CoV-2 infection. Via MiXCR, TCRdb re-called the 5' RACE reads, giving one row per CDR3 protein. Here the sample spans 80,000 to 95,000 distinct CDR3 sequences, approximately 13% being singletons. Sequencing input: whole blood. All receptors come from an adult who was a healthcare worker with PCR-confirmed SARS-CoV-2 infection or an uninfected control (not recorded which).

The chain combines TRBV5-6 with TRBJ2-2; D is ambiguous. The CDR3 has 13 residues. The V end lost 7 bases, the J end lost 2 bases, and 9 bases lay between the germline ends. Germline assignment: CDR1 SGHDT and CDR2 YYEEEE. The CDR3 DNA sequence: TGTGCCAGCGCTCGCTTAAACACCGGGGAGCTGTTTTTT. It specifies CASARLNTGELFF.

Only a few counts were recorded for this clonotype. The genes are TRBV7-9 and TRBJ2-2; a possible D gene is TRBD1 (5 bases). Trimming removed 5 bases at V and 6 bases at J, with 13 bases between. The germline gives CDR1 SEHNR, CDR2 FQNEAQ (reference sequence). The length of the CDR3 is 14 residues. CDR3 region: CASSNQGPAGELFF. CDR3 in DNA: TGTGCCAGCAGCAACCAGGGTCCCGCCGGGGAGCTGTTTTTT. Drawing the rest from reference TRBV7-9 and TRBJ2-2, the complete variable domain is DTGVSQNPRHKITKRGQNVTFRCDPISEHNRLYWYRQTLGQGPEFLTYFQNEAQLEKSRLLSDRFSAERPKGSFSTLEIQRTEQGDSAMYLCASSNQGPAGELFFGEGSRLTVL.

This clonotype was counted ten times or more. This chain links TRBV5-6 with TRBJ1-5; the D is unclear. The CDR3 is made up of 14 amino acids. Germline loops: CDR1 SGHDT, CDR2 YYEEEE. Trimming removed 5 bases at V and 2 bases at J, with 11 bases between. CDR3 nucleotides: TGTGCCAGCAGTCAGACGGGTCGCAATCAGCCCCAGCATTTT. Amino acids: CASSQTGRNQPQHF.

The J gene is TRBJ2-1, the V gene TRBV20-1, with unresolved D. Trimming removed 4 bases at V and 7 bases at J, with 2 bases between. The germline CDR1 and CDR2 sequences are DFQATT and SNEGSKA (reference sequence). This CDR3 spans 9 amino acids. The DNA of the CDR3 is TGCAGTGCTATGAATGAGCAGTTCTTC. As protein: CSAMNEQFF.

This clonotype was seen repeatedly, ten times or more. The CDR3 DNA is TGTGCCAGCAGGCGTGACAGGGAGTGGTACGAGCAGTACTTC. It codes for CASRRDREWYEQYF. The chain combines TRBV27 with TRBJ2-7; 7 nucleotides agree with TRBD1. There are 14 residues in the CDR3. The germline V gene has CDR1 MNHEY and CDR2 SMNVEV (reference sequence). With 6 bases clipped from V and 4 bases from J, the junction kept 9 bases outside the gene matches.

In its sample, this clonotype was seen a few times. The chain recombines TRBV7-2 with TRBJ2-4; possibly TRBD1 for D (6 bases). Germline loops: CDR1 SGHTA, CDR2 FQGNSA. The V end was cut by 5 bases, the J end by 3 bases, with 14 bases between. This CDR3 is 15 amino acids long. CDR3 amino acids: CASSRQGSVKNIQYF. CDR3 DNA sequence: TGTGCCAGCAGCCGCCAGGGGTCCGTCAAAAACATTCAGTACTTC.

This clonotype showed up many times. The chain uses TRBV9 and TRBJ1-2; D gene uncertain. The V end was cut by 0 bases, the J end by 3 bases, with 6 bases between. CDR3 size: 13 residues. In germline, CDR1 is SGDLS, CDR2 YYNGEE. Here the CDR3 reads CASSVDQDYGYTF. In nucleotides, the CDR3 is TGTGCCAGCAGCGTAGACCAAGACTATGGCTACACCTTC.

This rearrangement joins TRBV20-1 to TRBJ1-3; possible D gene TRBD1, 5 bases. The germline CDR1 and CDR2 sequences are DFQATT and SNEGSKA (reference sequence). CDR3 size: 13 residues. The CDR3 is CGLWGGSGNTIYF. In nucleotides, the CDR3 is TGCGGCCTTTGGGGGGGCTCTGGAAACACCATATATTTT.

This clonotype was found a few times. The rearrangement uses TRBV7-9 and TRBJ1-4, with TRBD1 as a possible D gene (5 bases). V was shortened by 4 bases and J by 4 bases, with 19 bases between the two germline ends. The CDR3 length is 17 residues. Germline-derived CDR1 and CDR2 are SEHNR and FQNEAQ (reference sequence). CDR3 protein: CASSSILAGADNEKLFF. The CDR3 nucleotides are TGTGCCAGCAGCTCCATCCTAGCCGGGGCCGATAATGAAAAACTGTTTTTT. The full variable domain, rest sourced from reference TRBV7-9 and TRBJ1-4, is DTGVSQNPRHKITKRGQNVTFRCDPISEHNRLYWYRQTLGQGPEFLTYFQNEAQLEKSRLLSDRFSAERPKGSFSTLEIQRTEQGDSAMYLCASSSILAGADNEKLFFGSGTQLSVL.

This clonotype was observed a few times. The V call is TRBV29-1, the J call TRBJ2-6, with 9 bases identical to TRBD2. Germline lookup yields CDR1 SQVTM and CDR2 ANQGSEA. The CDR3 totals 19 residues. V lost 2 bases to trimming and J lost 4 bases; unmatched junction nucleotides: 15. In nucleotides, the CDR3 is TGCAGCGTTGAAAGACCCGGGACTAGCAGCTCGGGAGGGGCCAACGTCCTGACTTTC. Its protein product is CSVERPGTSSSGGANVLTF.

This clonotype occurred many times. The chain joins TRBV12-3 or TRBV12-4 to TRBJ1-6, with D uncertain. The germline V and J ends were trimmed by 5 bases and 6 bases, with 11 bases remaining between them. The CDR3 is 14 amino acids. The CDR3 loop is CASSRGPPNSPLHF. CDR3 bases: TGTGCCAGCAGTCGGGGTCCACCTAATTCACCCCTCCACTTT.

The rearrangement joins TRBV19 to TRBJ1-5; no definite D call. CDR1 and CDR2 (germline): LNHDA, SQIVND (reference sequence). The CDR3 contains 14 residues. The V end lost 6 bases, the J end lost 5 bases, and 14 bases lay between the germline ends. In DNA, the CDR3 is TGTGCCAGTAGCCTACGAGGTGATTATCAGCCCCAGCATTTT. Translating gives CASSLRGDYQPQHF. The complete variable domain, with remaining parts taken from reference TRBV19 and TRBJ1-5, reads DGGITQSPKYLFRKEGQNVTLSCEQNLNHDAMYWYRQDPGQGLRLIYYSQIVNDFQKGDIAEGYSVSREKKESFPLTVTSAQKNPTAFYLCASSLRGDYQPQHFGDGTRLSIL.

This clonotype has more than one count but fewer than ten. V usage is TRBV7-2 and J usage is TRBJ1-6, with D tentatively TRBD1 (6 bases). Germline assignment: CDR1 SGHTA and CDR2 FQGNSA. The CDR3 spans 17 residues. V shed 8 bases and J shed 7 bases, with 24 bases lying between them. The chain's CDR3 is CASGRQVPPSGNSPLHF. CDR3 sequence (DNA): TGTGCCAGCGGCAGACAGGTCCCTCCCTCTGGGAATTCACCCCTCCACTTT. Filled out from reference TRBV7-2 and TRBJ1-6, the complete variable domain reads GAGVSQSPSNKVTEKGKDVELRCDPISGHTALYWYRQSLGQGLEFLIYFQGNSAPDKSGLPSDRFSAERTGGSVSTLTIQRTQQEDSAVYLCASGRQVPPSGNSPLHFGNGTRLTVT.

This chain connects TRBV28 to TRBJ1-5; D gene unclear. V lost 5 bases to trimming and J lost 1 base, with 15 bases between them. The CDR3 totals 16 residues. Germline lookup yields CDR1 MDHEN and CDR2 SYDVKM. CDR3 nucleotides: TGTGCCAGCAGTCGAGCACACGGGTCAAGCAATCAGCCCCAGCATTTT. Translating gives CASSRAHGSSNQPQHF.